This TCR beta chain emerged from a study of blood T cells in healthy people across ages. A second PCR of 7 to 11 cycles used a sample-barcoded 5' primer and a J-beta primer mix. Each cDNA molecule received a tag from a template-switch adaptor that had 12 random nucleotides. MiXCR was run by TCRdb on the 5' RACE reads, yielding one entry per CDR3 protein. The repertoire holds about 680,000 distinct CDR3 sequences, around 48% seen once, with 30% to 40% in the top ten. This clonotype came up many times. Mismatch with germline at one junction end may stem from a read error. The germline CDR1 and CDR2 sequences are MGHRA and YSYEKL. The CDR3 consists of 13 residues.

This clonotype was sampled from an older woman in good health. The chain is built from TRBV4-1 and TRBJ2-7, with D uncertain. The sequenced material came from blood. DNA for the CDR3: TGTGCCAGCAGCCAAGACGGCCTCTACGAGCAGTACTTC. This sequence encodes CASSQDGLYEQYF.